This T cell receptor (beta chain) was identified during a study of blood T cell repertoires in COVID-19 (dated by TCRdb to 2018 to 2020). For the study in its entirety: The collaborator samples originated in the United States, Italy and Spain and spanned the acute and convalescent phases of COVID-19. Subjects who had been exposed to COVID-19, were actively infected with it, or had recovered from it provided the deeply sampled blood TCRbeta repertoires that made up the dataset. Where HLA class I and class II types were available, the types were taken from metadata supplied by the sample provider, not from assay-based typing. A freely available public database, intended as a resource for researchers studying the immune response to SARS-CoV-2, is where the repertoires were released. A de-identified subject ID, COVID-19 status, age in years and sex were almost always included in the sample metadata. Samples were obtained from the ongoing ImmuneRACE study (first 160 participants) and from over 1,000 subjects provided by 6 global collaborators. The prospective study material was composed of cDNA or gDNA derived from T cells, B-cell-depleted T cells, or PBMCs.

The paper as a whole reports these results and caveats: Clinical and demographic metadata were provided uncurated, with the amount varying by source and participant.

The immunoSEQ Assay, a bias-controlled multiplex PCR, was used to amplify TCRbeta CDR3 regions from genomic DNA. The paper's processing steps were these. Nucleated cell counts per sample were estimated from amplification of reference gene primers within the assay. To quantify the absolute abundance of each unique TCRbeta CDR3 rearrangement, sequence reads were collapsed and filtered. Productive Simpson clonality was computed per sample as the square root of Simpson's diversity index over productive rearrangements. TCRdb re-hosts the immuneACCESS table, in-frame sequences only. Its copies lack some clones; in the studies checked, an unresolved V gene accounts for under half of them, and the cause for the rest is not known. V, J and clone size reflect that table, while D and trimming were determined from the DNA. Here the sample has about 190,000 clones; about 88% occur a single time. Around 6.6% of the sample rests with the top ten.

Samples from volunteer blood donors who had recovered from COVID-19 were contributed by a second Seattle source. The collaborating institutions used their own protocols to collect whole blood in K2EDTA tubes. For TCRbeta analysis, collaborator samples were shipped as frozen whole blood, as isolated PBMCs, or as DNA extracted from either sample type. CDR1 MDHEN and CDR2 SYDVKM are derived from the germline V gene. From the cysteine up to the phenylalanine, the CDR3 has a length of 16 residues. Kept here is only the CDR3 DNA, which spans 48 bases and is read in frame from base 1. V is trimmed back by 3 bases and J by 3 bases, and the junction contains 3 bases that no gene match accounts for. About this clone itself: Its specific antigen is unknown. The input lacks base qualities; no much larger clone sits a single base away.

The receptor was derived from a woman between 40 and 55 years old who had recovered from COVID-19. This receptor chain uses TRBV28 and TRBJ2-1; 12 of the junction bases match TRBD2. Specimen: peripheral blood. The CDR3: CASSFSLAGGYNEQFF. The DNA reads as follows: TGTGCCAGCAGTTTCTCACTAGCGGGAGGCTACAATGAGCAGTTCTTC.